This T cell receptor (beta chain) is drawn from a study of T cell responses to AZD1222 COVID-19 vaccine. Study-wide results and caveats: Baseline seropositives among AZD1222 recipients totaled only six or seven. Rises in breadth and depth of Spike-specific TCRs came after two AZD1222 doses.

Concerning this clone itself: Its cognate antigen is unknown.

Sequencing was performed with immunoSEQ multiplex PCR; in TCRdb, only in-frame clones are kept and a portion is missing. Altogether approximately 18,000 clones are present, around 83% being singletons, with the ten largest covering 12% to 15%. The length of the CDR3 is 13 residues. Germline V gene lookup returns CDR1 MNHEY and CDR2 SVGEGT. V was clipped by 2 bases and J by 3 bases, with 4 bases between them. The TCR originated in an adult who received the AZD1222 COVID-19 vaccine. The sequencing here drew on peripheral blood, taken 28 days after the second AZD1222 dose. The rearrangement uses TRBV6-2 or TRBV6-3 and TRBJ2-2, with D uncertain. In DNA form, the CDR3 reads TGTGCCAGCAGTTACACAGACACCGGGGAGCTGTTTTTT. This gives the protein CASSYTDTGELFF.